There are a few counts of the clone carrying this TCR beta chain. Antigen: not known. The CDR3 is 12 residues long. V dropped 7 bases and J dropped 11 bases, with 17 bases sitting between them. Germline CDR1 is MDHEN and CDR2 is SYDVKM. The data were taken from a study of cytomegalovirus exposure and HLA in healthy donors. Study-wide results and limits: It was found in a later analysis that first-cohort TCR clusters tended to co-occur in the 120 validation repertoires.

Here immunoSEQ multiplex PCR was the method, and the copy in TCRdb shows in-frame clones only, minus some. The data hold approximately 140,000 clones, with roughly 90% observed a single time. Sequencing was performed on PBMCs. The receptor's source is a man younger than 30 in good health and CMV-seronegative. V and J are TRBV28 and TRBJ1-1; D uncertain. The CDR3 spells CASITDGREAFF. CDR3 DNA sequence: TGTGCCAGCATTACGGATGGGAGGGAGGCTTTCTTT. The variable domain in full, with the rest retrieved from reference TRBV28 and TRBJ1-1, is DVKVTQSSRYLVKRTGEKVFLECVQDMDHENMFWYRQDPGLGLRLIYFSYDVKMKEKGDIPEGYSVSREKKERFSLILESASTNQTSMYLCASITDGREAFFGQGTRLTVV.